This TCR beta chain was documented in a study of T cell responses to AZD1222 COVID-19 vaccine. This clone came up a few times. Its target is not known. This CDR3 has 14 amino acids. The germline V and J ends were trimmed by 4 bases and 8 bases, with 17 bases remaining between them. CDR1 and CDR2 (germline): LNHDA, SQIVND (reference sequence). Assay used: immunoSEQ multiplex PCR; TCRdb lists only in-frame clones, some missing. The table lists more than 95,000 clones, around 92% of them singletons, with approximately 1% in the top ten. The study, taken as a whole, reports: When two AZD1222 doses had been given, Spike-specific TCR breadth and depth rose. Mapped onto spike, vaccine-associated CD4 TCRs spanned it and were dominant at 160-218 and 743-854.

The receptor's source is an adult in good health. The rearrangement links TRBV19 to TRBJ1-2, with TRBD1 as a possible D gene (6 bases). Sequencing used peripheral blood, obtained on day 0 of AZD1222 vaccination. As DNA, the CDR3 is TGTGCCAGTAGTACCCTCGGCGGGGGCGGCGGCTACACCTTC. Protein product: CASSTLGGGGGYTF.